A single sample is the source of the 3 T cell receptor beta chains below, sequenced in a study of blood T cell repertoires in COVID-19. The assay was immunoSEQ multiplex PCR, and TCRdb's table has in-frame clones only and misses some. The sample gives more than 250,000 clones, 70% to 90% of which show up once; around 5.9% is in the top ten. The source material was PBMCs or T cells enriched from blood (not recorded which). Every receptor here comes from a young woman who had recovered from COVID-19.

This rearrangement joins TRBV7-2 to TRBJ1-6; TRBD1 matches at 8 bases. CDR3 length equals 16 residues. The V gene's germline CDR1 is SGHTA and CDR2 FQGNSA. J gave up 7 bases and V 6 bases, and 11 bases lay outside the gene matches. In DNA, the CDR3 is TGTGCCAGCAGGCTAGAACGGACAGGGTTAAATTCACCCCTCCACTTT. Translation: CASRLERTGLNSPLHF.

The CDR3: CASSPQGYEQYF. In DNA, the CDR3 is TGTGCCAGCAGTCCACAGGGGTACGAGCAGTACTTC. The chain recombines TRBV12-3 or TRBV12-4 with TRBJ2-7, with 7 bases lining up with TRBD1. The J segment lost 4 bases and the V segment lost 5 bases, leaving 2 bases of the junction unmatched. The CDR3 runs 12 residues.

V usage is TRBV19 and J usage is TRBJ1-4, with 7 bases lining up with TRBD1. CDR1 and CDR2 from the germline V gene are LNHDA and SQIVND (reference sequence). This CDR3 has 15 residues. V shed 5 bases and J 3 bases; nucleotides not matched to a gene: 6. CDR3 in amino acids: CASSVGQRANEKLFF. The DNA for the CDR3 is TGTGCCAGTAGTGTGGGACAGAGGGCTAATGAAAAACTGTTTTTT.